A single sample is the source of the 27 T cell receptor beta chains below, sequenced in a study of T cells in Graves' hyperthyroidism and ophthalmopathy. Researchers amplified the TCR beta CDR3 regions from RNA transcripts. The primer set for the first-round RT-PCR of the TCR CDR3 was HTBI. TCRdb recomputed calls from the multiplex PCR reads with MiXCR, one row per CDR3 protein. The sample includes about 570,000 distinct CDR3 sequences, roughly 50% seen only once; the top ten take 15% to 20%. Material: peripheral blood or thyroid tissue (not recorded which). All receptors come from an adult woman with Graves' disease, either hyperthyroidism or ophthalmopathy (not recorded which).

This clonotype was recorded a few times. The rearrangement links TRBV15 to TRBJ2-7; 8 nucleotides align to TRBD2. The J call could be wrong; TRBJ2-1 is a better fit for the DNA end. The CDR3 runs 14 residues. Germline CDR1 and CDR2: LNHNV and YYDKDF (reference sequence). CDR3 nucleotide sequence: TGTGCCACCAGCAGAGATAACGGGGGGGATGAGCAGTTCTTC. Amino acids: CATSRDNGGDEQFF.

There are many counts of this clonotype. V is TRBV4-1 and J is TRBJ2-7; TRBD1 matches at 8 bases. Looked up from germline, CDR1 is MGHRA and CDR2 is YSYEKL. With 3 bases clipped from V and 9 bases from J, the junction kept 1 base outside the gene matches. The CDR3 covers 11 residues. CDR3 sequence: CASSHRGRQYF. The CDR3, as DNA: TGCGCCAGCAGCCACAGGGGGCGGCAGTACTTC.

There are a few counts of this clonotype. The V call is TRBV7-9, the J call TRBJ1-1; a possible D gene is TRBD1 (5 bases). In germline, CDR1 is SEHNR, CDR2 FQNEAQ (reference sequence). The CDR3 runs 13 residues. Trimming took 4 bases from V and 7 from J, leaving 13 bases between them. CDR3 nucleotides: TGTGCCAGCAGCTCCAGGGTGGCTTATGAAGCTTTCTTT. Encoded protein: CASSSRVAYEAFF.

The CDR3 spells CASSSMGLAGGETQYF. In DNA form, the CDR3 reads TGTGCCAGCAGCTCAATGGGACTAGCGGGAGGGGAGACCCAGTACTTC. The rearrangement uses TRBV7-2 and TRBJ2-5; TRBD2 matches at 16 bases. Germline V gene data show CDR1 as SGHTA and CDR2 as FQGNSA. The CDR3 extends over 16 amino acids. Losses at the gene ends were 4 bases for V and 5 bases for J; bases not matched to a gene: 4.

This CDR3 reads CSVKREINTGELFF. For the CDR3, the DNA is TGCAGCGTTAAAAGGGAGATTAACACCGGGGAGCTGTTTTTT. The gene calls are TRBV29-1 and TRBJ2-2; perhaps TRBD2 as D (5 bases). This CDR3 has 14 amino acids. The V gene's germline CDR1 is SQVTM and CDR2 ANQGSEA. V lost 5 bases to trimming and J lost 2 bases, with 12 bases between them.

This chain connects TRBV29-1 to TRBJ1-1; 9 positions match TRBD1. The CDR3 is 13 residues long. Losses at the gene ends were 4 bases for V and 6 bases for J; bases not matched to a gene: 6. Germline V gene data show CDR1 as SQVTM and CDR2 as ANQGSEA. CDR3 in DNA: TGCAGCGTTGGGGGGGACAGGGCGGCTGAAGCTTTCTTT. It translates to CSVGGDRAAEAFF.

This clonotype was observed at least ten times. The V and J genes are TRBV6-5 and TRBJ2-5, with TRBD1 matching 10 bases. The CDR3 runs 14 residues. Germline CDR1 is MNHEY and CDR2 is SVGAGI. Unmatched junction bases numbered 8, after V lost 6 bases and J lost 7 bases. CDR3 nucleotide sequence: TGTGCCAGCAGGCGGGACAGGGGACTGGCGACCCAGTACTTC. Encoded protein: CASRRDRGLATQYF.

This clonotype was recorded many times. The rearrangement uses TRBV5-6 and TRBJ1-2; 7 bases agree with TRBD1. The CDR3 covers 15 residues. Germline V lookup: CDR1 SGHDT, CDR2 YYEEEE. V gave up 2 bases and J gave up 7 bases; unmatched junction bases: 11. CDR3 DNA sequence: TGTGCCAGCAGCTTACTGGACAGGAGTGCGGCTGGCTACACCTTC. This codes for CASSLLDRSAAGYTF.

This clonotype was picked up many times. As DNA, the CDR3 is TGTGCCAGCGGCCCCGGTGGGGCCGAGCAGTACTTC. It translates to CASGPGGAEQYF. The chain links TRBV7-3 to TRBJ2-7; D might be TRBD1 (5 bases). The CDR3 covers 12 residues. The germline V gene has CDR1 SGHTA and CDR2 FQGTGA. Trimming shortened V by 8 bases and J by 6 bases, and 14 bases separated the two germline ends.

This chain uses TRBV20-1 with TRBJ1-2, with TRBD1 as a possible D gene (5 bases). Trimming left V 5 bases short and J 10 bases short, with 23 bases between. The CDR3 is 14 residues long. Germline CDR1 is DFQATT and CDR2 is SNEGSKA (reference sequence). The CDR3 DNA follows: TGCAGTGCTCCAAAACAGGAAGGCTCCGGGGACTACACCTTC. Protein sequence: CSAPKQEGSGDYTF.

In this sample, this clonotype turned up a few times. The rearrangement links TRBV30 to TRBJ2-5; D gene unclear. Trimming removed 2 bases at V and 5 bases at J, with 12 bases between. Germline assignment: CDR1 GTSNPN and CDR2 SVGIG (reference sequence). CDR3 length equals 13 residues. The CDR3 bases are TGTGCCTGGAGTCTCATTGAAGGGGAGACCCAGTACTTC. It specifies CAWSLIEGETQYF.

A word on this clonotype: The conserved phenylalanine or tryptophan normally closing the CDR3 is absent here, so this likely arose from a read error. No DNA is shown, since the ends of the CDR3 on it are uncertain; the CDR3 is the one TCRdb lists. The chain uses TRBV2 and TRBJ2-7. Per germline, CDR1 SNHLY and CDR2 FYNNEI. Ends included, the CDR3 has 13 residues. CDR3 sequence reads: CASSVGGPYEQCL.

This clonotype was recorded at least ten times. The chain couples TRBV7-8 to TRBJ2-2, with 13 positions matching TRBD2. Germline V lookup: CDR1 SGHVS, CDR2 FQNEAQ. With 5 bases clipped from V and 4 bases from J, the junction kept 10 bases outside the gene matches. This CDR3 has 18 residues. The CDR3 here is CASSIRTSGSGSTGELFF. The CDR3 region has the DNA TGTGCCAGCAGCATACGGACTAGCGGGAGCGGAAGCACCGGGGAGCTGTTTTTT.

This clonotype was recorded at least ten times. The chain carries TRBV11-2 and TRBJ2-7, with no clear D. The CDR3 consists of 14 residues. V lost 2 bases, J lost 1 base, and 9 bases lay in between. The germline gives CDR1 SGHAT, CDR2 FQNNGV. CDR3 in amino acids: CASSLQASSYEQYF. The DNA for the CDR3 is TGTGCCAGCAGCTTACAGGCGTCGTCCTACGAGCAGTACTTC.

This clonotype was detected only once. The limits of the CDR3 on the DNA are not certain, so only TCRdb's listed CDR3 is given. The chain carries TRBV25-1 and TRBJ1-1. Germline values: CDR1 MGHDK, CDR2 SYGVNS. Both ends counted, the CDR3 spans 18 residues. CDR3 in amino acids: CACSARDEGRVGDTEAFF.

This clonotype showed up many times. The chain joins TRBV6-6 to TRBJ1-5, with D perhaps matching TRBD1 (6 bases). V lost 6 bases, J lost 3 bases, and 9 bases lay in between. The CDR3 length is 13 residues. Per germline, CDR1 MNHNY and CDR2 SVGAGI (reference sequence). Here the CDR3 reads CASRQGFNQPQHF. DNA for the CDR3: TGTGCCAGCAGGCAGGGGTTCAATCAGCCCCAGCATTTT.

Ten or more counts support this clonotype. The V call is TRBV7-6, the J call TRBJ2-7, with D possibly being TRBD1 (6 bases). The V gene lost 1 base and the J gene lost 3 bases, with 13 bases spanning the gap. CDR3 length: 15 amino acids. Germline V CDR1 and CDR2: SGHVS, FNYEAQ. CDR3 sequence (DNA): TGTGCCAGCAGCTTAGGCAGGGGAGAAGGCTACGAGCAGTACTTC. This translates into CASSLGRGEGYEQYF.

The chain links TRBV10-3 to TRBJ1-2, with D uncertain. CDR3 length: 15 residues. V lost 6 bases to trimming and J lost 3 bases, with 17 bases between them. The germline CDR1 and CDR2 sequences are ENHRY and SYGVKD. The CDR3 here is CAISDPPGYHYGYTF. For the CDR3, the DNA is TGTGCCATCAGCGATCCTCCGGGATACCACTATGGCTACACCTTC.

This clonotype was counted ten times or more. The rearrangement uses TRBV6-5 and TRBJ1-5, with a weak D call TRBD1 (5 bases). This CDR3 has 14 residues. With 2 bases removed from V and 1 base from J, the gap between germline ends came to 6 bases. Germline V CDR1 and CDR2: MNHEY, SVGAGI. Written as DNA, the CDR3 is TGTGCCAGCAGTTACCGGGGGAGCAATCAGCCCCAGCATTTT. Translation gives CASSYRGSNQPQHF.

In its sample, this clonotype was seen many times. This chain links TRBV7-9 with TRBJ1-5; D is possibly TRBD1 (6 bases). Per the germline V gene, CDR1 is SEHNR and CDR2 is FQNEAQ (reference sequence). Trimming removed 0 bases from V and 5 bases from J, with 8 bases in between. The CDR3 totals 14 residues. The CDR3 sequence: CASSLASGDQPQHF. CDR3 coding DNA: TGTGCCAGCAGCTTAGCCTCAGGGGATCAGCCCCAGCATTTT.

In its sample, this clonotype was seen many times. The rearrangement uses TRBV5-1 and TRBJ1-1; D is uncertain. The CDR3 covers 14 residues. Germline values: CDR1 SGHRS, CDR2 YFSETQ. The V end was cut by 2 bases, the J end by 0 bases, with 8 bases between. DNA of the CDR3: TGCGCCAGCAGCTTTAGCAGTATGAACACTGAAGCTTTCTTT. This sequence encodes CASSFSSMNTEAFF. The full variable domain, completed using reference TRBV5-1 and TRBJ1-1, is KAGVTQTPRYLIKTRGQQVTLSCSPISGHRSVSWYQQTPGQGLQFLFEYFSETQRNKGNFPGRFSGRQFSNSRSEMNVSTLELGDSALYLCASSFSSMNTEAFFGQGTRLTVV.

J is TRBJ2-7 and V is TRBV15; D possibly matches TRBD1 or TRBD2 (7 bases each). The V gene's germline CDR1 is LNHNV and CDR2 YYDKDF (reference sequence). The CDR3 loop spans 14 amino acids. The germline V and J ends were trimmed by 3 bases and 6 bases, with 15 bases remaining between them. The CDR3 region is CATSSFQGEGEQYF. The CDR3 coding sequence is TGTGCCACCAGCAGCTTTCAGGGGGAGGGCGAGCAGTACTTC.

In its sample, this clonotype was seen once. The genes are TRBV19 and TRBJ2-2; no definite D call. Germline CDR1 and CDR2: LNHDA and SQIVND (reference sequence). V was shortened by 8 bases and J by 3 bases, with 10 bases between the two germline ends. The CDR3 is made up of 13 amino acids. In nucleotides, the CDR3 is TGTGCCAGTGAAGATTTCCACACCGGGGAGCTGTTTTTT. The encoded protein is CASEDFHTGELFF.

The CDR3 is CATARDSQETQYF. The CDR3 DNA follows: TGTGCCACCGCCCGGGACTCCCAAGAGACCCAGTACTTC. The V and J genes are TRBV24-1 and TRBJ2-5, with D tentatively TRBD2 (6 bases). V shed 9 bases and J shed 1 base, with 11 bases lying between them. The CDR3 covers 13 residues. The germline gives CDR1 KGHDR, CDR2 SFDVKD.

The chain links TRBV14 to TRBJ1-5, with D uncertain. The germline V gene has CDR1 SGHDN and CDR2 FVKESK. V lost 4 bases and J lost 9, with 10 bases in between. The CDR3 runs to 12 residues. Here the CDR3 reads CASSRGRWPQHF. The CDR3 DNA sequence: TGTGCCAGCAGCCGAGGACGGTGGCCCCAGCATTTT.

This clonotype was observed at least ten times. This rearrangement joins TRBV7-3 to TRBJ2-7; possibly TRBD1 or TRBD2 for D (6 bases each). CDR1 SGHTA and CDR2 FQGTGA come from the germline V gene. The CDR3 is 15 amino acids. Trimming cost V 5 bases and J 3 bases, with 17 bases left between them. The CDR3 spells CASSPEGGMGYEQYF. The CDR3 region has the DNA TGTGCCAGCAGCCCGGAGGGGGGCATGGGCTACGAGCAGTACTTC.

This clonotype appeared a single time. A junction boundary mismatches the germline segment, possibly from a read error. This chain uses TRBV7-9 with TRBJ1-6, with a possible D match to TRBD1 (5 bases). The CDR3 is 14 residues long. Germline V gene sequence: CDR1 SEHNR, CDR2 FQNEAQ (reference sequence). CDR3 coding DNA: TGTGCCGGCAGCTCTATGGGGGGTAGTTCACCCCTCCACTTT. This codes for CAGSSMGGSSPLHF.